The TCR beta chain described here comes from a study of T cells in Graves' hyperthyroidism and ophthalmopathy. As for the study in general: The initial diagnosis was the point when peripheral blood was collected, ahead of any treatment.

Germline CDR1 reads MGHRA; CDR2 reads YSYEKL. V lost 3 bases, J lost 8 bases, and 9 bases stayed unmatched. This CDR3 is built from 15 residues. Study observations and caveats: The blood repertoire included most of the expanded thyroid clonotypes above 0.001. Ophthalmopathy prediction by the model preceded onset by a median about 6 months.

As to this clonotype: Its antigen is unidentified.

For the diagnoses, clinical symptoms, serum thyroxine and TRAb, thyroid ultrasound and orbital computed tomography were used. Amplification targeted TCR beta CDR3 regions from RNA transcripts. Initially, a first-round RT-PCR of the TCR CDR3 employed the HTBI primer set. TCRdb processed the multiplex PCR reads anew with MiXCR; each CDR3 protein has one entry. The repertoire holds 640,000 or so distinct CDR3 sequences, with approximately 15% as singletons. The sequence derives from a woman aged 40-49 years with Graves' ophthalmopathy. The source material was blood. This chain links TRBV4-1 with TRBJ1-2; TRBD1 matches 10 bases. This CDR3 reads CASSHPSGTGAGYTF. The CDR3 bases are TGCGCCAGCAGCCACCCCTCCGGGACAGGGGCCGGCTACACCTTC.